This entry features one T cell receptor beta chain sequence. The antigen is not known. This entry is derived from a study of T cells expressing NK-cell markers. Study overall: Among eight sequenced donors, seven carried HCMV seropositivity while one was seronegative. General study results and limits: Nothing established the HCMV specificity of expanded NKG2C+ T cell clones. The CD3+CD56-NKG2C+ fraction of a few donors was likewise dominated by these clonotypes.

CDR3 size: 15 residues. Germline V lookup: CDR1 MNHNS, CDR2 SASEGT. One entry per CDR3 protein, without DNA, is what TCRdb gives after re-calling the 5' RACE reads. The sample has about 260,000 distinct CDR3 sequences; the top ten hold around 0.4%. The chain carries TRBV6-1 and TRBJ2-3; TCRdb picks TRBD1, but there is no DNA to check that call. The sequence derives from a man aged 18 to 35 in good health. Sequenced input: blood T cells: a sorted CD56 or NKG2C T cell subset, CD4+ or CD8+ T cells, or bulk PBMC T cells (not recorded which). The CDR3 region is CASSRKTRGWDTQYF.